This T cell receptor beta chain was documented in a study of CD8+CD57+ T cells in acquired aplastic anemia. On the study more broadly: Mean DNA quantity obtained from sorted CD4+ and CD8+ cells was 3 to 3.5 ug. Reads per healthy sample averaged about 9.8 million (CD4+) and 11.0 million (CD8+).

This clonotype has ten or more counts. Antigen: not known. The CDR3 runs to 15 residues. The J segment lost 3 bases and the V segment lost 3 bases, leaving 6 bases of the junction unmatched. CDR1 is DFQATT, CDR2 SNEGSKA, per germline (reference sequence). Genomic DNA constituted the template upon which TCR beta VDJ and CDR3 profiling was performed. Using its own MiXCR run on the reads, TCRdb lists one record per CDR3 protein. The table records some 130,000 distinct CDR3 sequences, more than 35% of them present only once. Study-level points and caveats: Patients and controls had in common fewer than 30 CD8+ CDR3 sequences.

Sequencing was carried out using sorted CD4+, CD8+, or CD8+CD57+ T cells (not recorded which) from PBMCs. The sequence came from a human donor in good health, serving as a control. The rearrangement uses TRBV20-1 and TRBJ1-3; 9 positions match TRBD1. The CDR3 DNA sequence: TGCAGTGCTAGGCACGACAGGGGGTATGGAAACACCATATATTTT. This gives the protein CSARHDRGYGNTIYF.